Detailed here is one T cell receptor beta chain. Its matching antigen is unknown. In germline, CDR1 is SQVTM, CDR2 ANQGSEA. This CDR3 region has 14 residues. Sorts that each held 300,000 cells were run in triplicate for every CD8+ T cell subset. A CD45RO-CCR7+CD27+CD95- phenotype identified naive CD8+ T cells. cDNA libraries for TRB were generated by 5' RACE incorporating UMI labels. After re-calling the 5' RACE reads, TCRdb lists one entry per CDR3 protein, DNA absent. The sample table includes under 150,000 distinct CDR3 sequences. The sample originates from a study of CXCR3-negative and CXCR3-positive naive CD8 T cells. Study-wide points: CXCR3-expressing naive cells carried TRB CDR3s more hydrophobic than those of CXCR3-negative naive cells. Naive cells used TRBV-TRBJ genes in much the same way whether CXCR3-negative or CXCR3-positive; memory cells did not. Naive subsets were similarly diverse, while memory CD8+ repertoires were much less diverse.

The chain has TRBV29-1 and TRBJ1-5; checking the TCRdb D call of TRBD1 is not possible without DNA. The clonotype comes from a human donor in good health. Some clones in this sample may be carry-over from other donors' samples. The sequencing sample was made of naive CXCR3+ CD8+ T cells from blood. Subset indicated: CD45RO-CCR7+CD27+CD95- naive CD8+ T cells expressing CXCR3 (TNR3+). The chain's CDR3 is CSVMDRDQGQPQHF.